Here is one T cell receptor beta chain with its context. Seattle patients were enrolled while actively infected and followed longitudinally. Original processing notes: Nucleated cell counts were estimated from reference gene primer amplification. The data were produced by immunoSEQ multiplex PCR, yet TCRdb's version contains in-frame clones alone and is incomplete. The V and J calls and the clone size are those of that table, but D and trimming were determined from the DNA. Found here are some 130,000 clones, roughly nine tenths of them singletons; the top ten hold approximately 10%. These data are taken from a study of blood T cell repertoires in COVID-19. The overall study: Collection of acute and convalescent COVID-19 samples took place in the United States, Italy and Spain.

The germline CDR1 and CDR2 sequences are MNHEY and SVGAGI. Germline trimming cut 5 bases from V and 6 bases from J; bases unmatched to any gene: 9. The CDR3 length is 15 residues. This chain connects TRBV6-5 to TRBJ1-5; 8 bases align to TRBD1. The sequence was obtained from a woman in her sixties or seventies with COVID-19, enrolled during active disease. The sequenced sample consisted of peripheral blood. CDR3 residues: CASSIQGGIGQPQHF. CDR3 sequence (DNA): TGTGCCAGCAGTATACAGGGGGGAATCGGTCAGCCCCAGCATTTT.